This TCR beta chain was observed in a study of T cells in localized non-small cell lung cancer. This clone was observed a few times. Antigen specificity is unknown. Study conclusions and caveats: When the top 100 tumor clones were examined, a median approximately 54 of them also appeared in the adjacent lung, which was paired and uninvolved. Longer overall survival associated with higher blood T cell density; shorter survival with higher adjacent-lung clonality. Exceeding tumor, uninvolved adjacent lung had the highest T cell clonality. The tumor had only one region sequenced, so heterogeneity remains possible.

The CDR3 runs 19 residues. Profiling relied on immunoSEQ multiplex PCR, and the TCRdb table lists in-frame clones only, not all of them. The sample has around 90,000 clones; about three quarters are singletons. The TCR sequence derives from a man between 40 and 69 years old with stage II squamous cell lung carcinoma. The sequencing here drew on PBMCs, taken before any cancer treatment. The genes are TRBV21-1 and TRBJ2-7; TRBD2 is the table's D call and was not checked against the DNA. TRBV21-1 is a pseudogene locus. The chain's CDR3 is CASSKASSSGSRLNYEQYF. The CDR3 bases are TGTGCCAGCAGCAAAGCATCTTCTAGCGGGAGTCGTTTAAACTACGAGCAGTACTTC.